These 32 T cell receptor beta chains originate from one sample sequenced in a study of blood T cell repertoires in COVID-19. Data came from immunoSEQ multiplex PCR; TCRdb stores just in-frame clones and leaves some out. The sample yields about 210,000 clones, 80% to 90% seen once. The sequenced sample was peripheral blood. The receptors were gathered from a woman aged 80 or over with COVID-19, enrolled during active disease.

The rearrangement uses TRBV19 and TRBJ2-5, with 8 bases matching TRBD1. The CDR3 length is 14 residues. J gave up 4 bases and V 5 bases, and 6 bases lay outside the gene matches. Germline V lookup: CDR1 LNHDA, CDR2 SQIVND (reference sequence). The CDR3 coding sequence is TGTGCCAGTAGTTCCGGGACAGGAGGAGAGACCCAGTACTTC. Its protein is CASSSGTGGETQYF.

V usage is TRBV3-1 (or the pseudogene TRBV3-2) and J usage is TRBJ2-5; D is possibly TRBD2 (5 bases). The CDR3 is 12 amino acids. V dropped 7 bases and J dropped 7 bases, with 13 bases sitting between them. CDR1 is LGHDT and CDR2 is YNNKEL in the germline V gene (reference sequence). The CDR3: CASTHSRGTQYF. The CDR3, as DNA: TGTGCCAGCACCCATTCTCGGGGGACCCAGTACTTC.

The genes are TRBV2 and TRBJ2-3; 14 bases line up with TRBD2. Germline CDR1 is SNHLY and CDR2 is FYNNEI. V lost 5 bases and J lost 4; bases outside the gene matches: 5. There are 16 residues in the CDR3. The CDR3 DNA reads TGTGCCAGCAGTACCAGACTAGCGGGGGGGGCAGATACGCAGTATTTT. Protein product: CASSTRLAGGADTQYF.

This sequence joins TRBV5-5 and TRBJ1-2, with D perhaps matching TRBD1 (5 bases). V was clipped by 5 bases and J by 4 bases, with 15 bases between them. Germline V CDR1 and CDR2: SGHKS, YYEKEE (reference sequence). The length of the CDR3 is 14 residues. CDR3 DNA: TGTGCCAGCAGTCTAATACAGGATCCCTATGGCTACACCTTC. As protein: CASSLIQDPYGYTF.

The J gene is TRBJ1-5, the V gene TRBV7-2, with a tentative D call TRBD1 (6 bases). This CDR3 contains 15 residues. The V end lost 1 base, the J end lost 6 bases, and 13 bases lay between the germline ends. Germline-derived CDR1 and CDR2 are SGHTA and FQGNSA. The CDR3 is CASSLVRDISQPQHF. In DNA form, the CDR3 reads TGTGCCAGCAGCTTAGTACGGGACATCAGTCAGCCCCAGCATTTT.

The chain employs TRBV5-1 and TRBJ2-2; 9 bases align to TRBD2. Germline V gene data show CDR1 as SGHRS and CDR2 as YFSETQ. J was trimmed by 3 bases and V by 5 bases; bases with no gene match: 8. The CDR3 contains 16 residues. Here the CDR3 DNA reads TGCGCCAGCAGGCTGTTAGCGGGGGTGGACACCGGGGAGCTGTTTTTT. It encodes CASRLLAGVDTGELFF.

The rearrangement links TRBV6-1 to TRBJ2-5, with D maybe TRBD1 (5 bases). This CDR3 region has 11 residues. CDR1 and CDR2 from the germline V gene are MNHNS and SASEGT. The V end lost 3 bases, the J end lost 9 bases, and 8 bases lay between the germline ends. The CDR3 DNA is TGTGCCAGCAGTGAGGGGCCGTCCCAGTACTTC. Its translation is CASSEGPSQYF.

V usage is TRBV6-5 and J usage is TRBJ2-7; a weak D match, TRBD1 (6 bases). Germline lookup yields CDR1 MNHEY and CDR2 SVGAGI. Trimming pared 6 bases from V and 7 bases from J, leaving 22 bases between. The CDR3 extends over 15 amino acids. The CDR3 is CASSRAGDMGWEQYF. CDR3 nucleotides: TGTGCCAGCAGCAGAGCCGGGGACATGGGTTGGGAGCAGTACTTC.

This clone was seen a few times. This sequence joins TRBV3-1 (or the pseudogene TRBV3-2) and TRBJ1-6; possibly TRBD1 for D (5 bases). Deletions cut 1 base from V and 13 bases from J, with 17 bases between. Germline V gene data show CDR1 as LGHDT and CDR2 as YNNKEL (reference sequence). The CDR3 has 15 amino acids. The CDR3 region is CASSQGGTDVWPLHF. CDR3 in DNA: TGTGCCAGCAGCCAAGGGGGCACGGACGTGTGGCCCCTCCACTTT.

This sequence joins TRBV6-5 and TRBJ1-5; 8 positions agree with TRBD1. This CDR3 contains 14 residues. V was clipped by 6 bases and J by 5 bases; unmatched bases: 6. Germline CDR1 and CDR2: MNHEY and SVGAGI. Here the CDR3 DNA reads TGTGCCAGCAGAATGACAGGGGTGGATCAGCCCCAGCATTTT. It translates to CASRMTGVDQPQHF.

The V and J genes are TRBV20-1 and TRBJ1-5; D not resolved. V gave up 3 bases and J gave up 4 bases, with 13 bases separating them. This CDR3 is 14 amino acids long. Germline V gives CDR1 DFQATT, CDR2 SNEGSKA (reference sequence). DNA for the CDR3: TGCAGTGCTAGTGTAGCCGCCACAAATCAGCCCCAGCATTTT. This codes for CSASVAATNQPQHF.

For the CDR3, the DNA is TGTGCCAGCCTACAGATTTTAACAAGAGCCGGGGAGCTGTTTTTT. This translates into CASLQILTRAGELFF. The chain employs TRBV7-9 and TRBJ2-2; D gene uncertain. In germline, CDR1 is SEHNR, CDR2 FQNEAQ (reference sequence). The V end lost 8 bases, the J end lost 6 bases, and 19 bases lay between the germline ends. CDR3 size: 15 residues.

This rearrangement joins TRBV4-3 to TRBJ2-2; TRBD2 agrees at 11 bases. With 4 bases clipped from V and 4 bases from J, the junction kept 2 bases outside the gene matches. This CDR3 is built from 15 residues. CDR1 is LGHNA and CDR2 is YSLEER in the germline V gene. The CDR3 nucleotides read TGCGCCAGCAGCCTAGCGGGGGGGACCACCGGGGAGCTGTTTTTT. Amino acid sequence: CASSLAGGTTGELFF.

This chain links TRBV5-1 with TRBJ1-2; 9 nucleotides agree with TRBD1. Trimming at V came to 1 base and at J to 0 bases, leaving 4 bases not matched to a gene. This CDR3 is built from 16 residues. Germline CDR1 reads SGHRS; CDR2 reads YFSETQ. The CDR3 DNA reads TGCGCCAGCAGCTTGACAGGGGGCGCGACTAACTATGGCTACACCTTC. Translated: CASSLTGGATNYGYTF.

V is TRBV11-2 and J is TRBJ2-6; D is perhaps TRBD1 (6 bases). This CDR3 is built from 16 residues. V gave up 0 bases and J gave up 2 bases, with 8 bases separating them. CDR1 and CDR2 (germline): SGHAT, FQNNGV. The CDR3 nucleotides are TGTGCCAGCAGCTTAGATTCAGGGGCTGGGGCCAACGTCCTGACTTTC. Protein: CASSLDSGAGANVLTF.

V gene TRBV6-1 combines with J gene TRBJ1-6; D gene uncertain. CDR3 size: 16 residues. V was shortened by 2 bases and J by 6 bases, with 14 bases between the two germline ends. The germline CDR1 and CDR2 sequences are MNHNS and SASEGT. CDR3 bases: TGTGCCAGCAGTGAATCCGTGGGTCAGGTTAATTCACCCCTCCACTTT. Residues: CASSESVGQVNSPLHF.

J is TRBJ2-7 and V is TRBV18; D gene ambiguous. V dropped 2 bases and J dropped 3 bases, with 5 bases sitting between them. This CDR3 has 12 amino acids. Germline V lookup: CDR1 KGHSH, CDR2 LQKENI. The CDR3 region has the DNA TGTGCCAGCTCACCAAATAACTACGAGCAGTACTTC. It is translated as CASSPNNYEQYF.

This clone was found once. The J gene is TRBJ2-5, the V gene TRBV2; 11 bases align to TRBD2. The CDR3 is made up of 15 amino acids. V trimming: 9 bases; J trimming: 0 bases; junction bases outside the gene matches: 6. The germline gives CDR1 SNHLY, CDR2 FYNNEI. In nucleotides, the CDR3 is TGTGCCAGTAGACTAGCGGGAACCTACCAAGAGACCCAGTACTTC. Translation: CASRLAGTYQETQYF.

The chain combines TRBV9 with TRBJ1-3; D possibly corresponds to TRBD1 (6 bases). Between the trimmed V and J ends, which lost 0 bases and 1 base, there was a span of 8 bases. CDR1 and CDR2 (germline): SGDLS, YYNGEE. The CDR3 runs to 15 residues. The CDR3 spells CASSVGTVSGNTIYF. The CDR3 DNA follows: TGTGCCAGCAGCGTAGGGACAGTTTCTGGAAACACCATATATTTT.

The rearrangement joins TRBV29-1 to TRBJ2-5; 8 bases line up with TRBD1. After removal of 6 bases from V and 5 bases from J, the junction contained 11 bases not matched to a gene. Per germline, CDR1 SQVTM and CDR2 ANQGSEA. The CDR3 extends over 14 amino acids. The CDR3 DNA reads TGCAGCGTGGCCGGGACAGGAGGGGGGGAGACCCAGTACTTC. Its translation is CSVAGTGGGETQYF.

The CDR3 sequence is CASRTRGASTDTQYF. The CDR3 DNA reads TGTGCCAGCAGAACCCGGGGGGCCAGCACAGATACGCAGTATTTT. This chain joins TRBV7-9 and TRBJ2-3, with D possibly matching TRBD2 (7 bases). Trimming left V 6 bases short and J 0 bases short, with 13 bases between. Germline V gene sequence: CDR1 SEHNR, CDR2 FQNEAQ (reference sequence). The CDR3 extends over 15 amino acids.

This chain uses TRBV18 with TRBJ2-1; 9 bases match TRBD1. V lost 4 bases to trimming and J lost 4 bases; unmatched junction nucleotides: 5. The CDR3 runs 15 residues. From germline, CDR1 is KGHSH and CDR2 LQKENI. In DNA form, the CDR3 reads TGTGCCAGCTCACTCAACAGGGGGCCGTACAATGAGCAGTTCTTC. It translates to CASSLNRGPYNEQFF.

The V call is TRBV7-9, the J call TRBJ1-2; D uncertain. This CDR3 contains 17 residues. Germline lookup yields CDR1 SEHNR and CDR2 FQNEAQ (reference sequence). Trimming removed 2 bases at V and 2 bases at J, with 18 bases between. The CDR3 loop is CASSLLRPTIGNYGYTF. The CDR3 nucleotides are TGTGCCAGCAGCTTACTACGGCCCACAATCGGGAACTATGGCTACACCTTC. Variable domain in full (rest from reference TRBV7-9 and TRBJ1-2): DTGVSQNPRHKITKRGQNVTFRCDPISEHNRLYWYRQTLGQGPEFLTYFQNEAQLEKSRLLSDRFSAERPKGSFSTLEIQRTEQGDSAMYLCASSLLRPTIGNYGYTFGSGTRLTVV.

The rearrangement uses TRBV24-1 and TRBJ2-5; D possibly corresponds to TRBD1 (6 bases). This CDR3 comprises 14 residues. CDR1 is KGHDR, CDR2 SFDVKD, per germline. Trimming cost V 7 bases and J 3 bases, with 14 bases left between them. The CDR3 sequence: CATSRDKIEETQYF. The DNA of the CDR3 is TGTGCCACCAGCCGGGACAAGATAGAAGAGACCCAGTACTTC.

CDR3 DNA: TGTGCCAGCAGCGTAGGGCTAGCGGGGGCCTCATCCTACAATGAGCAGTTCTTC. It encodes CASSVGLAGASSYNEQFF. This chain connects TRBV9 to TRBJ2-1; TRBD2 aligns across 10 bases. Per the germline V gene, CDR1 is SGDLS and CDR2 is YYNGEE. J was trimmed by 1 base and V by 0 bases; bases with no gene match: 7. There are 18 residues in the CDR3.

As to this clone: One end of the junction fails to match germline, which may point to a read error. The chain uses TRBV18 and TRBJ1-3; no definite D call. From germline, CDR1 is KGHSH and CDR2 LQKENI. The CDR3 length is 14 residues. CDR3 bases: TGTGCCAGCTCACCCCAGGAGGGTGGAGACACCATATATTTT. It is translated as CASSPQEGGDTIYF.

V usage is TRBV2 and J usage is TRBJ1-2; tentative D call: TRBD1 (5 bases). Germline V gene lookup returns CDR1 SNHLY and CDR2 FYNNEI. The CDR3 runs 14 residues. Deletions cut 4 bases from V and 4 bases from J, with 13 bases between. The CDR3 DNA follows: TGTGCCAGCAGTGTTGACAGTCTAATCTATGGCTACACCTTC. Its translation is CASSVDSLIYGYTF.

On this clone: One end of the junction does not line up with germline, which may come from a read error. CDR3 coding DNA: TGCGCCAGCACCTTGACAGGGTCCGGGGCCAACGTCCTGACTTTC. This codes for CASTLTGSGANVLTF. The chain combines TRBV5-1 with TRBJ2-6; TRBD1 aligns across 7 bases. CDR3 length equals 15 residues. Looked up from germline, CDR1 is SGHRS and CDR2 is YFSETQ.

This chain uses TRBV5-1 with TRBJ2-5, with a weak D call TRBD2 (6 bases). The CDR3 has 18 residues. Germline CDR1 SGHRS, CDR2 YFSETQ. The ends were cut back, 4 bases at V and 2 bases at J, with 24 bases in the middle. The CDR3 loop is CASSRITIGTGVQETQYF. CDR3 nucleotide sequence: TGCGCCAGCAGCCGCATTACCATCGGTACGGGGGTTCAAGAGACCCAGTACTTC.

This chain joins TRBV28 and TRBJ1-6; no clear D gene. The CDR3 length is 16 residues. Germline values: CDR1 MDHEN, CDR2 SYDVKM. V was cut by 8 bases and J by 0 bases, with 14 bases left in between. The CDR3 sequence is CASERTVSSYNSPLHF. The CDR3 nucleotides are TGTGCCAGCGAGAGGACTGTGAGCTCCTATAATTCACCCCTCCACTTT.

This chain uses TRBV5-1 with TRBJ1-6; TRBD1 agrees at 10 bases. Germline lookup yields CDR1 SGHRS and CDR2 YFSETQ. V was clipped by 3 bases and J by 6 bases; unmatched bases: 3. The CDR3 has 15 residues. The CDR3 is CASSSGTGVNSPLHF. Here the CDR3 DNA reads TGCGCCAGCAGCTCCGGGACAGGGGTTAATTCACCCCTCCACTTT. The entire variable domain, with the rest obtained from reference TRBV5-1 and TRBJ1-6, is as follows: KAGVTQTPRYLIKTRGQQVTLSCSPISGHRSVSWYQQTPGQGLQFLFEYFSETQRNKGNFPGRFSGRQFSNSRSEMNVSTLELGDSALYLCASSSGTGVNSPLHFGNGTRLTVT.

The chain is built from TRBV5-1 and TRBJ2-6, with TRBD1 matching over 9 bases. The CDR3 consists of 16 residues. V was clipped by 4 bases and J by 4 bases; unmatched bases: 6. Germline CDR1 reads SGHRS; CDR2 reads YFSETQ. In DNA, the CDR3 is TGCGCCAGCAGCCAGACAGGGGGAGGAGGGGCCAACGTCCTGACTTTC. Translating it yields CASSQTGGGGANVLTF.